This entry lists 21 T cell receptor beta chains sequenced from one sample in a study of blood T cell repertoires in COVID-19. Data came from immunoSEQ multiplex PCR; TCRdb stores just in-frame clones and leaves some out. This repertoire shows around 71,000 clones, approximately 80% found once; its top ten account for about 28%. The material sequenced was peripheral blood. The receptor source for this set is a man aged 65 to 85 with acute or convalescent COVID-19.

This clone was picked up one time. V gene TRBV6-1 combines with J gene TRBJ2-7, with 9 positions matching TRBD2. The V and J ends lost 3 bases and 4 bases, in that order; junction bases with no gene match: 1. CDR3 length: 13 residues. Germline V gives CDR1 MNHNS, CDR2 SASEGT. In DNA, the CDR3 is TGTGCCAGCAGTGATGGACTAGCGTACGAGCAGTACTTC. Translation: CASSDGLAYEQYF.

The chain employs TRBV28 and TRBJ1-1, with D unclear. Germline V CDR1 and CDR2: MDHEN, SYDVKM. Trimming stripped 5 bases from V and 8 bases from J, with 9 bases between. This CDR3 contains 11 residues. The CDR3 DNA follows: TGTGCCAGCAGTCTCTCACAAGAAGCTTTCTTT. It specifies CASSLSQEAFF.

CDR3 sequence: CASSSRGLENTEAFF. The CDR3 DNA sequence: TGTGCCAGCAGCTCGAGGGGGCTGGAGAACACTGAAGCTTTCTTT. The rearrangement uses TRBV11-1 and TRBJ1-1; 7 bases agree with TRBD1. Germline trimming cut 4 bases from V and 1 base from J; bases unmatched to any gene: 6. The germline gives CDR1 SGHAT, CDR2 FQDESV (reference sequence). The CDR3 has 15 residues.

The V gene is TRBV7-2, the J gene TRBJ1-1, with a possible D match to TRBD1 (6 bases). The CDR3 sequence is 14 residues long. V gave up 5 bases and J gave up 3 bases, with 13 bases separating them. Germline values: CDR1 SGHTA, CDR2 FQGNSA. DNA of the CDR3: TGTGCCAGCAGCCCATCTACAGGGTACACTGAAGCTTTCTTT. Its protein product is CASSPSTGYTEAFF. The complete variable domain, with remaining parts taken from reference TRBV7-2 and TRBJ1-1, reads GAGVSQSPSNKVTEKGKDVELRCDPISGHTALYWYRQSLGQGLEFLIYFQGNSAPDKSGLPSDRFSAERTGGSVSTLTIQRTQQEDSAVYLCASSPSTGYTEAFFGQGTRLTVV.

CDR3 protein: CASSQTGGGELFF. In DNA, the CDR3 is TGTGCCAGCAGCCAGACAGGGGGCGGGGAACTGTTTTTT. The genes are TRBV3-1 (or the pseudogene TRBV3-2) and TRBJ1-4; 10 bases match TRBD1. V trimming: 3 bases; J trimming: 12 bases; junction bases outside the gene matches: 4. This CDR3 has 13 amino acids. Per germline, CDR1 LGHDT and CDR2 YNNKEL (reference sequence).

This clone was seen only once. The chain combines TRBV7-2 with TRBJ1-1; D remains ambiguous. The V gene's germline CDR1 is SGHTA and CDR2 FQGNSA. This CDR3 comprises 13 residues. Trimming removed 2 bases from V and 5 bases from J, with 9 bases in between. CDR3 amino acids: CASSLWPETEAFF. CDR3 sequence (DNA): TGTGCCAGCAGCTTATGGCCCGAAACTGAAGCTTTCTTT.

V gene TRBV18 combines with J gene TRBJ2-7; 10 bases are shared with TRBD1. J was trimmed by 5 bases and V by 6 bases; bases with no gene match: 10. This CDR3 is 15 amino acids long. CDR1 is KGHSH, CDR2 LQKENI, per germline. The CDR3, as DNA: TGTGCCAGCTCCCAATCCTCGACAGGGGGCCACGAGCAGTACTTC. This gives the protein CASSQSSTGGHEQYF.

The CDR3 is CASSLAWGSYNEQFF. The CDR3 coding sequence is TGCGCCAGCAGTTTAGCGTGGGGCTCCTACAATGAGCAGTTCTTC. The rearrangement uses TRBV5-1 and TRBJ2-1, with a tentative D call TRBD2 (5 bases). In germline, CDR1 is SGHRS, CDR2 YFSETQ. Trimming pared 5 bases from V and 0 bases from J, leaving 12 bases between. The CDR3 consists of 15 residues. Full variable domain (remainder filled in from reference TRBV5-1 and TRBJ2-1): KAGVTQTPRYLIKTRGQQVTLSCSPISGHRSVSWYQQTPGQGLQFLFEYFSETQRNKGNFPGRFSGRQFSNSRSEMNVSTLELGDSALYLCASSLAWGSYNEQFFGPGTRLTVL.

The chain couples TRBV24-1 to TRBJ2-1; 9 nucleotides agree with TRBD2. V lost 2 bases and J lost 4; bases outside the gene matches: 5. The CDR3 totals 16 residues. The germline CDR1 and CDR2 sequences are KGHDR and SFDVKD. The CDR3 nucleotides read TGTGCCACCAGTGATTCTCTAGCGGGGAGATACAATGAGCAGTTCTTC. Amino acid sequence: CATSDSLAGRYNEQFF.

The rearrangement links TRBV7-3 to TRBJ2-2; 8 nucleotides align to TRBD2. The germline gives CDR1 SGHTA, CDR2 FQGTGA. The trim removed 6 bases at V and 1 base at J, leaving 10 bases unmatched. This CDR3 region has 17 residues. In DNA, the CDR3 is TGTGCCAGCAGTTCAAGCCTCCTAGCGGGGAACACCGGGGAGCTGTTTTTT. Protein sequence: CASSSSLLAGNTGELFF.

The chain uses TRBV2 and TRBJ1-2; TRBD1 aligns across 7 bases. V gave up 6 bases and J gave up 0 bases; unmatched junction bases: 4. The CDR3 sequence is 14 residues long. Germline CDR1 is SNHLY and CDR2 is FYNNEI. The CDR3 here is CASRGQTSNYGYTF. CDR3 nucleotide sequence: TGTGCCAGCAGGGGACAGACCTCTAACTATGGCTACACCTTC.

The rearrangement joins TRBV28 to TRBJ2-1, with D possibly matching TRBD2 (6 bases). Trimming took off 4 bases at V and 9 bases at J, with 16 bases between the two ends. CDR1 and CDR2 from the germline V gene are MDHEN and SYDVKM. This CDR3 spans 14 amino acids. The CDR3 nucleotides are TGTGCCAGCAGTTCAGGGACTTTCGCAATTGAGCAGTTCTTC. It codes for CASSSGTFAIEQFF.

The chain uses TRBV30 and TRBJ2-2; the match to TRBD2 covers 13 bases. CDR1 is GTSNPN, CDR2 SVGIG, per germline (reference sequence). Germline trimming cut 5 bases from V and 2 bases from J; bases unmatched to any gene: 5. The CDR3 is made up of 16 amino acids. CDR3 amino acids: CAWGGLAGTNTGELFF. Here the CDR3 DNA reads TGTGCCTGGGGGGGACTAGCGGGAACTAACACCGGGGAGCTGTTTTTT. Complete variable domain (other parts from reference TRBV30 and TRBJ2-2): SQTIHQWPATLVQPVGSPLSLECTVEGTSNPNLYWYRQAAGRGLQLLFYSVGIGQISSEVPQNLSASRPQDRQFILSSKKLLLSDSGFYLCAWGGLAGTNTGELFFGEGSRLTVL.

The J gene is TRBJ2-1, the V gene TRBV6-5; 8 bases are a match to TRBD1. CDR1 MNHEY and CDR2 SVGAGI come from the germline V gene. This CDR3 spans 13 amino acids. After removal of 5 bases from V and 5 bases from J, the junction contained 2 bases not matched to a gene. For the CDR3, the DNA is TGTGCCAGCAGTCGACAGGGGCACAATGAGCAGTTCTTC. It is translated as CASSRQGHNEQFF.

This chain links TRBV6-6 with TRBJ1-3; no definite D call. Germline CDR1 reads MNHNY; CDR2 reads SVGAGI (reference sequence). The CDR3 runs to 11 residues. Trimming removed 3 bases from V and 8 bases from J, with 5 bases in between. The CDR3 coding sequence is TGTGCCAGCAGTTATCGGGACACCATATATTTT. This sequence encodes CASSYRDTIYF.

This clone was recorded a few times. The rearrangement links TRBV28 to TRBJ1-2, with 9 bases matching TRBD1. The ends lost 6 bases at V and 0 bases at J; junction bases unmatched: 2. This CDR3 has 14 amino acids. Germline CDR1 is MDHEN and CDR2 is SYDVKM. The CDR3 coding sequence is TGTGCCAGCAGACGACAGGGGGCTAACTATGGCTACACCTTC. This sequence encodes CASRRQGANYGYTF.

This clone was found a few times. The chain joins TRBV9 to TRBJ1-4; D is perhaps TRBD1 (5 bases). The CDR3 runs 15 residues. Trimming took off 6 bases at V and 3 bases at J, with 15 bases between the two ends. Germline V gives CDR1 SGDLS, CDR2 YYNGEE. CDR3 protein: CASTPGEAANEKLFF. The DNA for the CDR3 is TGTGCCAGCACTCCGGGGGAGGCAGCTAATGAAAAACTGTTTTTT.

The chain links TRBV11-3 to TRBJ1-1; D remains unclear. Trimming took 5 bases from V and 0 from J, leaving 7 bases between them. The CDR3 is 13 amino acids. Germline values: CDR1 SGHNT, CDR2 YENEEA. The CDR3 DNA reads TGTGCCAGCAGCCTCACAGTGAACACTGAAGCTTTCTTT. Protein sequence: CASSLTVNTEAFF.

This clone appeared a single time. The chain joins TRBV12-5 to TRBJ1-2; 7 bases fit TRBD1. There are 17 residues in the CDR3. V trimming: 0 bases; J trimming: 0 bases; junction bases outside the gene matches: 7. Per the germline V gene, CDR1 is LGHNT and CDR2 is FRNRAP. CDR3 loop: CASGLVLQGRSNYGYTF. DNA for the CDR3: TGTGCTAGTGGTTTGGTATTACAGGGGCGATCTAACTATGGCTACACCTTC. Full variable domain (missing parts from reference TRBV12-5 and TRBJ1-2): DARVTQTPRHKVTEMGQEVTMRCQPILGHNTVFWYRQTMMQGLELLAYFRNRAPLDDSGMPKDRFSAEMPDATLATLKIQPSEPRDSAVYFCASGLVLQGRSNYGYTFGSGTRLTVV.

The genes are TRBV28 and TRBJ2-3; TRBD1 is a possible D gene (6 bases). V lost 8 bases and J 1 base, leaving 13 bases between the germline ends. This CDR3 has 14 amino acids. Germline-derived CDR1 and CDR2 are MDHEN and SYDVKM. The CDR3 sequence: CASSSKGGTDTQYF. CDR3 bases: TGTGCCAGCTCCTCCAAGGGGGGCACAGATACGCAGTATTTT.

The rearrangement joins TRBV11-2 to TRBJ2-1, with 9 bases fitting TRBD2. J gave up 13 bases and V 5 bases, and 18 bases lay outside the gene matches. Germline lookup yields CDR1 SGHAT and CDR2 FQNNGV. The CDR3 consists of 16 residues. The CDR3: CASSPGLAGPGRQQFF. DNA of the CDR3: TGTGCCAGCAGCCCAGGTCTAGCGGGACCGGGGCGACAACAGTTCTTC.